This TCR beta chain was sequenced during a study of OX40 agonist ivuxolimab in advanced cancers. Study in general: In this cohort, patients received ivuxolimab, an agonistic anti-OX40 (CD134) antibody. Patients in the trial were receiving intravenous ivuxolimab every 2 weeks, at doses of 0.01 to 10 mg/kg. Partial responses were achieved by three patients, one with hepatocellular carcinoma and two with cutaneous melanoma.

Assay used: immunoSEQ multiplex PCR; TCRdb lists only in-frame clones, some missing. The sample lists approximately 74,000 clones; roughly nine tenths were seen once. Trimming removed 5 bases from V and 6 bases from J, with 16 bases in between. Germline CDR1 LNHDA, CDR2 SQIVND (reference sequence). This CDR3 region has 14 residues. This receptor was obtained from an adult with an advanced solid tumor such as melanoma, head and neck, liver or kidney cancer. The starting material was CD4+ or CD8+ T cells sorted from blood, obtained in a trial of the OX40 agonist ivuxolimab. The gene calls are TRBV19 and TRBJ1-2; D call uncertain. The chain's CDR3 is CASSSRASLDGYTF. DNA of the CDR3: TGTGCCAGTAGTTCAAGGGCCTCACTAGATGGCTACACCTTC.